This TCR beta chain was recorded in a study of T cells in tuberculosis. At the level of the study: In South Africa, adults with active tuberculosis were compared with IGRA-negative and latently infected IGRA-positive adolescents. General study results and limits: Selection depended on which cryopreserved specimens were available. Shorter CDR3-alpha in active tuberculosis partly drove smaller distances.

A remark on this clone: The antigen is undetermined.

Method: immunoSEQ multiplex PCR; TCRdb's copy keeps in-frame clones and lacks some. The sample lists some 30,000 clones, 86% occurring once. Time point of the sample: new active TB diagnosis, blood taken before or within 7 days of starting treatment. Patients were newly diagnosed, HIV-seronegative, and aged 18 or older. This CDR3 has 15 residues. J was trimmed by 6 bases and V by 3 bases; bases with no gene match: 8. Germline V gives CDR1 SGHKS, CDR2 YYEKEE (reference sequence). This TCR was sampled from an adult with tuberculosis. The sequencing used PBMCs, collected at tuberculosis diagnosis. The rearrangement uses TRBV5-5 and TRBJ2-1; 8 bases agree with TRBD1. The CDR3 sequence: CASSSGPTGGNEQFF. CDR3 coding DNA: TGTGCCAGCAGCTCAGGACCTACAGGGGGCAATGAGCAGTTCTTC.